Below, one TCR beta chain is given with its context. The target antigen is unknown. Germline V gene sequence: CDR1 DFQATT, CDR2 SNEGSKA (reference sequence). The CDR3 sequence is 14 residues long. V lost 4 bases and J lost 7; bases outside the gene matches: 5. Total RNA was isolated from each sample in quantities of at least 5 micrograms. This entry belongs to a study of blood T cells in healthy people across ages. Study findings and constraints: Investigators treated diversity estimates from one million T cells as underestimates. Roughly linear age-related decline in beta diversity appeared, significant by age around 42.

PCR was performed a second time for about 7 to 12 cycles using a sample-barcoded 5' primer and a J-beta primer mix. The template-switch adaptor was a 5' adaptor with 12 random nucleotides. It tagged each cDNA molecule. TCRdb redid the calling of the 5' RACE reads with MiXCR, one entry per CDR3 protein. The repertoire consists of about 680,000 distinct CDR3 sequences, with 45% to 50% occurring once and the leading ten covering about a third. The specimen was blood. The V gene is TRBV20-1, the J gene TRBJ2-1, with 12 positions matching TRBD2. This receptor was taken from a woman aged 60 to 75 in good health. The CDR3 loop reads CSATRTSGINEQFF. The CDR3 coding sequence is TGCAGTGCTACAAGGACTAGCGGGATAAATGAGCAGTTCTTC.